This TCR beta chain comes out of a study of blood T cell repertoires in COVID-19. On the study more broadly: Sources were T cells, B-cell-depleted T cells, or PBMCs; the material itself was cDNA or gDNA.

This CDR3 has 15 residues. The J segment lost 7 bases and the V segment lost 2 bases, leaving 7 bases of the junction unmatched. Per the germline V gene, CDR1 is SGHDT and CDR2 is YYEEEE. TCRdb keeps only in-frame clones here, not all; method: immunoSEQ multiplex PCR. The table has roughly 410,000 clones, approximately 90% seen once. Seattle patients were enrolled during active infection and followed longitudinally. The source material was peripheral blood. This sequence was found in a woman in her 40s with COVID-19, enrolled during active disease. This chain joins TRBV5-6 and TRBJ1-5; 9 nucleotides line up with TRBD1. The CDR3 DNA follows: TGTGCCAGCAGCTTCGGGACAGGGAGATTGCAGCCCCAGCATTTT. Its translation: CASSFGTGRLQPQHF.